This TCR beta chain was identified in a study of beta chain features in type 1 diabetes (dated by TCRdb to the late 2010s). Notes on the research overall: Mean age, gender distribution, total cell number and subset yield did not differ between patients and healthy donors. The study compared the TCRB repertoires of sorted circulating CD4+ T cell subsets in recently diagnosed type 1 diabetes patients with those in matched healthy donors. Regulatory and stem cell-like memory subsets were isolated from only 8 patients and roughly 8 healthy donors, whereas naive and central memory subsets came from all 30 or so donors. Across all samples, about 110 million sorted cells were examined, and cell number per subset correlated strongly with RNA yield. The full study reports these points: Shorter templates might be favored by PCR, yet because patient and control samples were amplified and corrected together, any such skew would affect both groups equally. At VDJ recombination sites, patients with type 1 diabetes made fewer insertions and deleted more nucleotides, a pattern implying thymic rearrangement abnormalities. Sequencing cDNA rather than genomic DNA could over-represent highly expressing activated cells, although activation and CD3 levels did not differ between groups. In all four CD4+ subsets, TCRB CDR3 length was moderately but significantly shorter in type 1 diabetes patients. Naive, central memory and regulatory TCRB repertoires appeared to be more alike among patients than among healthy donors. Only small numbers of individuals were included in the HLA sub-analyses, which left unresolved whether HLA type had any influence on TCRB rearrangement.

From each donor, a single peripheral blood sample of 90 to 150 mL on average was drawn into heparinised tubes. Naive, central memory, regulatory and stem cell-like memory CD4+ T cells were sorted on a BD FACSAria II using a panel including CD45RO, CCR7, CD25, CD127, CD95 and CD27. All sorted populations exceeded 95% purity. PBMCs were isolated right away by Lymphoprep density gradient centrifugation and were stained directly, without culture. To minimize batch effects, samples were stained and sorted in pairs, one healthy donor with one patient per experiment. All of the isolated RNA was reverse transcribed with the High Capacity cDNA Reverse Transcription Kit, so expressed TCRB transcripts were sequenced. Deep immunoSEQ sequencing was performed on naive, central memory and regulatory T cell samples, with an average of around 3.4 million total reads per sample. Sorted cells were lysed in RLT buffer, and RNA was extracted using DNase-treated RNeasy Micro or Mini kits according to cell number. To prevent cross-contamination, each cell subset was processed individually, whereas patient and healthy donor samples were processed jointly. Using the immunoSEQ multiplex PCR, TCRB sequences were amplified from cDNA into 87-bp fragments spanning the CDR3 region. Sequencing of the amplicons was done on the Illumina HiSeq platform. The study's own analysis went as follows. PCR bias was corrected computationally using synthetic template baselines, and reads within Hamming distance 2 were collapsed, with unmergeable singletons discarded. Reads were aligned against IMGT so that V, D and J genes, CDR3 length and insertions or deletions at six rearrangement sites could be assigned. Within each subset, clonotype counts were normalized to sorted cell number, and only after that were true diversity and Gini coefficients computed with the tcR R package. Repertoire sharing was quantified using the overlap coefficient calculated on TCRB nucleotide sequences. Out-of-frame TCRB sequences from naive cells were analyzed as a proxy for the pre-selection repertoire. TCRdb took over this immuneACCESS table, retaining in-frame rearrangements with V and J assigned. Such tables are incomplete; in checked studies, under half of the missing clones stem from an unresolved V gene, and the remainder is unexplained. D and trimming were read from the DNA, whereas the V and J calls and clone size are those reported in that table. The table for this sample lists 350,000 or so clones; around 20% of them were counted only once. The top ten clones comprise 0.044% of the sample.

Note on this clone: Its antigen is still unknown. Base qualities are not provided; no much larger clone lies one nucleotide away.

V has 1 base trimmed and J has 0 bases trimmed; junction bases matching no gene number 8. The CDR3 numbers 20 residues from cysteine through phenylalanine. The retained sequence is limited to the CDR3, 60 bases, with the frame set at the first base. The germline V gene yields MGHRA for CDR1 and YSYEKL for CDR2. The chain joins TRBV4-1 to TRBJ2-1; the junction holds 14 bases that match TRBD2. Sequences were obtained from naive CD4+ T cells from blood. This specimen's cell subset or site label, interpreted: true naive CD4+ T cells. This receptor was taken from a woman aged 18-30 years in good health. For the CDR3, the sequence is CASSQGGLAGAFSSYNEQFF. The bases are TGCGCCAGCAGCCAAGGGGGACTAGCGGGAGCCTTCAGCTCCTACAATGAGCAGTTCTTC.